This entry lists 21 T cell receptor beta chains sequenced from one sample in a study of T-cell reconstitution after alpha-beta-depleted transplantation in children. Unique molecular identifiers were used to barcode this TCRbeta library. TCRdb used MiXCR to reprocess the PCR reads, holding one entry per CDR3 protein. The sample holds 450,000 to 700,000 distinct CDR3 sequences; 27% are singletons and the top ten take approximately 33%. The source was PBMCs, collected before TCRalphabeta/CD19-depleted stem cell transplant. The receptor source for this set is a boy younger than two with Wiskott-Aldrich syndrome, due to receive a stem cell transplant.

This clonotype was found a few times. The chain employs TRBV20-1 and TRBJ2-1; TRBD2 matches 10 bases. This CDR3 is built from 16 residues. V shed 3 bases and J 0 bases; nucleotides not matched to a gene: 5. The germline CDR1 and CDR2 sequences are DFQATT and SNEGSKA (reference sequence). CDR3 DNA: TGCAGTGCTAGTCCGGCTAGCGGGAGCTCCTACAATGAGCAGTTCTTC. Protein: CSASPASGSSYNEQFF.

This clonotype appeared a few times. In DNA, the CDR3 is TGCGCCAGCAGCTTCTCGGGACTAGCGGGAGGGGACCAGTTCTTC. Its translation is CASSFSGLAGGDQFF. The chain links TRBV5-1 to TRBJ2-1; 16 bases match TRBD2. V lost 2 bases, J lost 13 bases, and 6 bases stayed unmatched. Germline V gene sequence: CDR1 SGHRS, CDR2 YFSETQ. The CDR3 runs 15 residues.

This clonotype has a handful of counts. V is TRBV18 and J is TRBJ2-7; 7 nucleotides match TRBD2. V was clipped by 0 bases and J by 6 bases; unmatched bases: 11. Germline CDR1 is KGHSH and CDR2 is LQKENI. The length of the CDR3 is 16 residues. The CDR3 loop reads CASSPPNGGLYREQYF. In DNA form, the CDR3 reads TGTGCCAGCTCACCACCGAACGGGGGACTATATCGCGAGCAGTACTTC.

V usage is TRBV30 and J usage is TRBJ1-5, with a possible D match to TRBD1 (6 bases). The germline V gene has CDR1 GTSNPN and CDR2 SVGIG (reference sequence). There are 15 residues in the CDR3. The V and J ends lost 0 bases and 5 bases respectively, with 14 bases between them. In DNA, the CDR3 is TGTGCCTGGAGTGTCGGAGACAGGTCGCATCAGCCCCAGCATTTT. Amino acids: CAWSVGDRSHQPQHF.

V usage is TRBV15 and J usage is TRBJ1-4; D might be TRBD1 (6 bases). The V end lost 5 bases, the J end lost 7 bases, and 11 bases lay between the germline ends. CDR1 LNHNV and CDR2 YYDKDF come from the germline V gene (reference sequence). There are 13 residues in the CDR3. The CDR3 DNA sequence: TGTGCCACCAGCGGGGGGCAGGCTGAAAAACTGTTTTTT. Its protein product is CATSGGQAEKLFF.

This clonotype was observed many times. The CDR3 region has the DNA TGTGCCAGCAGTATACAGGGTACCGGGGAGCTGTTTTTT. Translation gives CASSIQGTGELFF. This chain joins TRBV12-3 or TRBV12-4 and TRBJ2-2; a possible D gene is TRBD1 (6 bases). This CDR3 has 13 residues. Trimming removed 5 bases from V and 5 bases from J, with 9 bases in between.

The chain is built from TRBV7-2 and TRBJ2-7; D gene ambiguous. Trimming left V 2 bases short and J 3 bases short, with 8 bases between. Germline CDR1 and CDR2: SGHTA and FQGNSA. The CDR3 contains 13 residues. The CDR3 region is CASSLSSNYEQYF. Written as DNA, the CDR3 is TGTGCCAGCAGCTTATCTAGTAACTACGAGCAGTACTTC.

The sample holds a few counts of this clonotype. The chain carries TRBV12-3 or TRBV12-4 and TRBJ2-5, with D maybe TRBD2 (5 bases). V was shortened by 7 bases and J by 0 bases, with 15 bases between the two germline ends. The CDR3 covers 15 residues. The CDR3 region is CASNAPWENQETQYF. In DNA form, the CDR3 reads TGTGCCAGCAATGCCCCCTGGGAGAACCAAGAGACCCAGTACTTC.

The chain recombines TRBV20-1 with TRBJ2-1; TRBD1 matches at 9 bases. This CDR3 comprises 13 residues. Germline CDR1 and CDR2: DFQATT and SNEGSKA (reference sequence). V was pared by 7 bases and J by 5 bases, with 6 bases of the junction left unmatched. The CDR3 region is CSGWTGAHNEQFF. CDR3 bases: TGCAGTGGATGGACAGGGGCCCACAATGAGCAGTTCTTC.

The rearrangement uses TRBV6-5 and TRBJ2-1; 7 bases are shared with TRBD2. The CDR3 covers 17 residues. Per germline, CDR1 MNHEY and CDR2 SVGAGI. V dropped 7 bases and J dropped 0; count of bases not matched to a gene: 12. The chain's CDR3 is CASTVTSAASSYNEQFF. The CDR3 DNA sequence: TGTGCCAGCACCGTTACTAGCGCGGCGAGCTCCTACAATGAGCAGTTCTTC.

The chain links TRBV20-1 to TRBJ2-7; TRBD2 agrees at 8 bases. J gave up 0 bases and V 3 bases, and 13 bases lay outside the gene matches. The V gene's germline CDR1 is DFQATT and CDR2 SNEGSKA (reference sequence). The CDR3 covers 17 residues. The CDR3 here is CSASPNRLAPSSYEQYF. CDR3 in DNA: TGCAGTGCTAGCCCTAATAGACTAGCGCCTAGCTCCTACGAGCAGTACTTC.

This chain links TRBV5-1 with TRBJ2-5, with 9 bases fitting TRBD2. This CDR3 region has 16 residues. J gave up 4 bases and V 1 base, and 8 bases lay outside the gene matches. The germline V gene has CDR1 SGHRS and CDR2 YFSETQ. CDR3 region: CASSLTIAGAGETQYF. The CDR3 DNA follows: TGCGCCAGCAGCTTGACTATAGCGGGAGCTGGAGAGACCCAGTACTTC.

CDR3 nucleotides: TGTGCCAGCACTAAGCGGGACTTCCAAGAGACCCAGTACTTC. Its protein is CASTKRDFQETQYF. The J gene is TRBJ2-5, the V gene TRBV6-2 or TRBV6-3; 7 bases are shared with TRBD2. V lost 7 bases and J lost 1; bases outside the gene matches: 6. There are 14 residues in the CDR3. CDR1 MNHEY and CDR2 SVGEGT come from the germline V gene.

This clonotype occurred a few times. The chain recombines TRBV15 with TRBJ2-2; D remains unclear. The V gene lost 4 bases and the J gene lost 1 base, with 4 bases spanning the gap. The CDR3 has 13 amino acids. Germline V CDR1 and CDR2: LNHNV, YYDKDF (reference sequence). The CDR3 is CATSKRNTGELFF. Written as DNA, the CDR3 is TGTGCCACCAGCAAACGGAACACCGGGGAGCTGTTTTTT.

This clonotype was detected a few times. The chain is built from TRBV24-1 and TRBJ2-2; D unresolved. Germline V gene data show CDR1 as KGHDR and CDR2 as SFDVKD. The CDR3 consists of 14 residues. Trimming cost V 0 bases and J 1 base, with 2 bases left between them. The CDR3 region is CATSDLWNTGELFF. For the CDR3, the DNA is TGTGCCACCAGTGATTTGTGGAACACCGGGGAGCTGTTTTTT.

The rearrangement joins TRBV5-1 to TRBJ2-1; TRBD2 agrees at 9 bases. Unmatched junction bases numbered 4, after V lost 4 bases and J lost 2 bases. The CDR3 spans 15 residues. Germline-derived CDR1 and CDR2 are SGHRS and YFSETQ. The CDR3 bases are TGCGCCAGCAGCATGAGGACTAGCGCCTACAATGAGCAGTTCTTC. This gives the protein CASSMRTSAYNEQFF.

This clonotype has more than one count but fewer than ten. The chain couples TRBV6-1 to TRBJ1-5; D is undetermined. Germline CDR1 and CDR2: MNHNS and SASEGT. V dropped 2 bases and J dropped 2 bases, with 10 bases sitting between them. This CDR3 has 15 residues. CDR3 in amino acids: CASSELSSRNQPQHF. In DNA form, the CDR3 reads TGTGCCAGCAGTGAATTGTCCAGCCGCAATCAGCCCCAGCATTTT.

The chain links TRBV3-1 to TRBJ2-1, with no clear D. CDR3 length: 13 amino acids. Germline CDR1 is LGHDT and CDR2 is YNNKEL (reference sequence). Trimming shortened V by 3 bases and J by 8 bases, and 11 bases separated the two germline ends. The CDR3 here is CASSQSAADEQFF. The CDR3 DNA follows: TGTGCCAGCAGCCAGTCGGCCGCGGATGAGCAGTTCTTC.

The chain carries TRBV5-1 and TRBJ2-7, with 11 nucleotides matching TRBD2. Per germline, CDR1 SGHRS and CDR2 YFSETQ. There are 14 residues in the CDR3. The trim removed 5 bases at V and 3 bases at J, leaving 4 bases unmatched. The CDR3 loop is CASRATSGNYEQYF. Here the CDR3 DNA reads TGCGCCAGCAGGGCGACTAGCGGGAACTACGAGCAGTACTTC.

This rearrangement joins TRBV20-1 to TRBJ2-4, with TRBD1 identical over 9 bases. J lost 0 bases, V lost 6 bases, and 12 bases had no gene match. Germline V gene sequence: CDR1 DFQATT, CDR2 SNEGSKA (reference sequence). The CDR3 is 17 amino acids. This CDR3 is CSAYGQGKWEAKNIQYF. The CDR3, as DNA: TGCAGTGCCTACGGACAGGGGAAGTGGGAAGCCAAAAACATTCAGTACTTC.

The chain joins TRBV5-1 to TRBJ2-7; D possibly corresponds to TRBD2 (6 bases). The CDR3 sequence is 14 residues long. Germline CDR1 and CDR2: SGHRS and YFSETQ. V gave up 5 bases and J gave up 2 bases, with 14 bases separating them. The CDR3 DNA sequence: TGCGCCAGCAGGTGGTCTAGCGTGGCCTACGAGCAGTACTTC. Encoded protein: CASRWSSVAYEQYF.